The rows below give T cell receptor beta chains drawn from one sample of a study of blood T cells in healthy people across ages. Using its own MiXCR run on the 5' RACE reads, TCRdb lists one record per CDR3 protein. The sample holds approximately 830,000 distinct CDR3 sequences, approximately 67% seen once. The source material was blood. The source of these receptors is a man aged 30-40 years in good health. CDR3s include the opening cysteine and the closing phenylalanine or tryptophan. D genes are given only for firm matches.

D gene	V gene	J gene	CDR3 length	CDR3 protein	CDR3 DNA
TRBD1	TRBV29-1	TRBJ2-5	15	CIVEPGTGFLETQYF	TGCATCGTTGAGCCGGGGACAGGGTTTTTGGAGACCCAGTACTTC
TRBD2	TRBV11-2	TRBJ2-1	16	CASNLNSWGGNNEQFF	TGTGCCAGCAACCTTAATTCATGGGGGGGTAACAATGAGCAGTTCTTC
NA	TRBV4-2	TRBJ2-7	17	CANSPIKSGGGIYEQYF	TGTGCCAACAGCCCCATAAAGTCAGGTGGTGGCATCTACGAGCAGTACTTC
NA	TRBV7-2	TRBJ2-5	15	CASSLGDTRGETQYF	TGTGCCAGCAGCTTAGGGGACACAAGGGGAGAGACCCAGTACTTC
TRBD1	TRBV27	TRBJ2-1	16	CASSLWVTGGLHEQFF	TGTGCCAGCAGTTTATGGGTGACAGGGGGCCTGCATGAGCAGTTCTTC
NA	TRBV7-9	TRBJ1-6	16	CASSFLVGRTNSPLHF	TGTGCCAGCAGCTTTCTCGTGGGAAGAACAAATTCACCCCTCCACTTT
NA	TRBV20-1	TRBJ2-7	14	CSAPLWGAAYEQYF	TGCAGTGCGCCACTCTGGGGCGCGGCCTACGAGCAGTACTTC
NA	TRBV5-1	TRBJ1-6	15	CASSLVSGLNSPLHF	TGCGCCAGCAGCTTGGTTTCGGGTCTTAATTCACCCCTCCACTTT
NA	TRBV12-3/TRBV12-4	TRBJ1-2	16	CASSPDGGALSEGYTF	TGTGCCAGCAGTCCCGACGGGGGGGCCCTTAGCGAGGGCTACACCTTC
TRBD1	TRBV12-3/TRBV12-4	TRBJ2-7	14	CASSLDRATYEQYF	TGTGCCAGCAGTTTGGACAGGGCAACCTACGAGCAGTACTTC
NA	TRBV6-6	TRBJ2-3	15	CASSYSSRSTDTQYF	TGTGCCAGCAGTTACTCGAGCAGGAGCACAGATACGCAGTATTTT
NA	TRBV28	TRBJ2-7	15	CASSPPGGHPYEQYF	TGTGCCAGCAGTCCCCCGGGTGGACATCCCTACGAGCAGTACTTC
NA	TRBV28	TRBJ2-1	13	CASSLDSRNEQFF	TGTGCCAGCAGTTTGGACAGTCGAAATGAGCAGTTCTTC